This is a list of T cell receptor beta chains from one sample in a study of cytomegalovirus exposure and HLA in healthy donors. The method was immunoSEQ multiplex PCR; TCRdb's version includes in-frame clones alone and lacks a portion of them. The sample records 150,000 to 200,000 clones, about 80% being singletons. Sequenced sample: PBMCs. Source of these receptors: a woman between 50 and 59 years old in good health and CMV-seronegative. Both conserved end residues are part of each CDR3. D genes are given only for firm matches. Some rows mark clone size as missing; the rest say once, few, many or name a class of expanded clone.

d_call | clone_size | j_call | v_call | cdr3_nt | cdr3_aa
TRBD1 | NA | TRBJ1-3 | TRBV5-1 | TGCGCCAGCAGTCGACAGGGGTCCGGCTCTGGAAACACCATATATTTT | CASSRQGSGSGNTIYF
NA | NA | TRBJ1-1 | TRBV7-2 | TGTGCCAGCAGCTTAGGACGCCAAAAGCGGGAAGCTTTCTTT | CASSLGRQKREAFF
NA | NA | TRBJ2-2 | TRBV28 | TGTGCCAGCACAAAAGGCCCACAGGGTAGCACCGGGGAGCTGTTTTTT | CASTKGPQGSTGELFF
NA | NA | TRBJ1-4 | TRBV5-1 | TGCGCCAGCAGCTTCAGGGGTTGGGGGGAAAAACTGTTTTTT | CASSFRGWGEKLFF
TRBD1 | NA | TRBJ1-2 | TRBV7-2 | TGTGCCAGCAGCGCGACAGGGAACTATGGCTACACCTTC | CASSATGNYGYTF
TRBD2 | NA | TRBJ2-3 | TRBV6-4 | TGTGCCAGCAGTGGTGGGACTACCACAGATACGCAGTATTTT | CASSGGTTTDTQYF
TRBD1 | NA | TRBJ1-6 | TRBV19 | TGTGCCAGTACCCCAGGAGGGACAGGGTATTCACCCCTCCACTTT | CASTPGGTGYSPLHF
TRBD1 | NA | TRBJ2-1 | TRBV9 | TGTGCCAGCAGCGCTGACAGGGTGCGAAATGAGCAGTTCTTC | CASSADRVRNEQFF
TRBD2 | few | TRBJ2-7 | TRBV7-6 | TGTGCCAGCAGCTTAGGGGCTAGCGGGAGGGCTGGCGAGCAGTACTTC | CASSLGASGRAGEQYF
NA | NA | TRBJ1-5 | TRBV4-3 | TGCGCCAGCAGCCAAGGATGGCAGGGTGGTTATAGCAATCAGCCCCAGCATTTT | CASSQGWQGGYSNQPQHF
NA | NA | TRBJ1-2 | TRBV19 | TGTGCCAGTAGTACAGACTTTAACTATGGCTACACCTTC | CASSTDFNYGYTF
TRBD1 | NA | TRBJ2-7 | TRBV28 | TGTGCCAGCAGTTTACTACAGGGGCAGCAGTACTTC | CASSLLQGQQYF
NA | NA | TRBJ2-7 | TRBV7-8 | TGTGCCAGCAGCCGAAATCGGGACGAGCAGTACTTC | CASSRNRDEQYF
TRBD2 | NA | TRBJ2-7 | TRBV2 | TGTGCCAGCAGTGAGCTAGCGGGAGGCGAGCAGTACTTC | CASSELAGGEQYF
NA | few | TRBJ1-5 | TRBV5-5 | TGTGCCAGCGGCCCGAGGGCAGGGGATCAGCCCCAGCATTTT | CASGPRAGDQPQHF
TRBD1 | NA | TRBJ2-2 | TRBV7-3 | TGTGCCAGCAGCACCCGGACAGGGCCCGGGGAGCTGTTTTTT | CASSTRTGPGELFF
NA | NA | TRBJ2-5 | TRBV5-1 | TGCGCCAGCAGCTTGGGAGGGCCCAAATCGGGGGAGCATTACTTC | CASSLGGPKSGEHYF
NA | NA | TRBJ2-5 | TRBV18 | TGTGCCAGCTCACCGTATCTAGCCGAGACCCAGTACTTC | CASSPYLAETQYF
NA | NA | TRBJ1-6 | TRBV6-7 | TGTGCCAGCAGTTATACCATAGCGGGTTCACCCCTCCACTTT | CASSYTIAGSPLHF
TRBD2 | NA | TRBJ2-1 | TRBV27 | TGTGCCAGCAGTTTTAGCGGGAGGCGCTCCTACAATGAGCAGTTCTTC | CASSFSGRRSYNEQFF
TRBD2 | once | TRBJ2-2 | TRBV5-4 | TGTGCCAGCAGCCTAGCGGGAGCGAACACCGGGGAGCTGTTTTTT | CASSLAGANTGELFF
NA | few | TRBJ1-3 | TRBV30 | TGTGCCTGGAGTGTGAGAGGGGGCTCTGGAAACACCATATATTTT | CAWSVRGGSGNTIYF
NA | NA | TRBJ1-1 | TRBV18 | TGTGCCAGCTCACCAGCACAGCCTATGAACACTGAAGCTTTCTTT | CASSPAQPMNTEAFF
NA | NA | TRBJ2-7 | TRBV6-1 | TGTGCCAGCAGTGAGGCACACGAACCTTACTACGAGCAGTACTTC | CASSEAHEPYYEQYF
NA | few | TRBJ2-7 | TRBV7-2 | TGTGCCAGCAGCTTAGCAGGGCAGGGGTTAAACGAGCAGTACTTC | CASSLAGQGLNEQYF
TRBD1 | NA | TRBJ1-1 | TRBV28 | TGTGCCAGCAGCCCACAGGGGAACACTGAAGCTTCCTTT | CASSPQGNTEASF
NA | NA | TRBJ2-3 | TRBV5-6 | TGTGCCAGCAGCTTTCCCCCGGGCACAGATACGCAGTATTTT | CASSFPPGTDTQYF
NA | NA | TRBJ1-5 | TRBV2 | TGTGCCAGCAGTGAAGGGGCACTGAGCAATCAGCCCCAGCATTTT | CASSEGALSNQPQHF
NA | NA | TRBJ2-5 | TRBV7-9 | TGTGCCAGCAGCCAGGGACTCCCCTATACGGAGCAGTACTTC | CASSQGLPYTEQYF
NA | NA | TRBJ2-3 | TRBV7-9 | TGTGCCAGCAGCCCGAACAGGGTAGGGGCGGGAGATACGCAGTATTTT | CASSPNRVGAGDTQYF
NA | once | TRBJ1-6 | TRBV5-6 | TGTGCCAGCAGCTTTGACAGGACCGATTCACCCCTCCACTTT | CASSFDRTDSPLHF
NA | NA | TRBJ1-4 | TRBV15 | TGTGCCACCAGCGGGGGTGGGGGAGGTGAAAAACTGTTTTTT | CATSGGGGGEKLFF
TRBD1 | NA | TRBJ2-5 | TRBV19 | TGTGCCAGTACCCAGACAGGGGAGTGGGAGCAGTACTTC | CASTQTGEWEQYF
TRBD1 | NA | TRBJ1-2 | TRBV28 | TGTGCCAGCAGCTCGGACAGGGGGAGGAGCGGCTACACCTTC | CASSSDRGRSGYTF
NA | NA | TRBJ1-1 | TRBV9 | TGTGCCAGCAGCGTAACCCCGTGGGGGGAGGGCACTGAAGCTTTCTTT | CASSVTPWGEGTEAFF
TRBD1 | NA | TRBJ1-2 | TRBV6-4 | TGTGCCAGCAGCCCCAGCCCGGACAGGACTAACTATGGCTACACCTTC | CASSPSPDRTNYGYTF
TRBD2 | once | TRBJ2-2 | TRBV5-6 | TGTGCCAGCAGCTTCCCTAGCGGGGGGGCCAAGGACGGGGAGCTGTTTTTT | CASSFPSGGAKDGELFF
TRBD2 | once | TRBJ2-7 | TRBV4-2 | TGTGCCAGCAGCGCGGGGGGACTAGCGGTAAGGTACGAGCAGTACTTC | CASSAGGLAVRYEQYF
TRBD1 | few | TRBJ2-6 | TRBV28 | TGTGCCAGCAGTTCCAGGGGGCCAGGGGCCAACGTCCTGACTTTC | CASSSRGPGANVLTF
TRBD1 | NA | TRBJ1-4 | TRBV10-1 | TGCGCCAGCACCCGGACAGGGTATAATGAAAAACTGTTTTTT | CASTRTGYNEKLFF
NA | once | TRBJ2-7 | TRBV28 | TGTGCCAGCAGTCCGATGGCAGCGCGCTACGAGCAGTACTTC | CASSPMAARYEQYF
TRBD1 | NA | TRBJ2-4 | TRBV19 | TGTGCCAGTAGTCCAGTGGACAGGGGGGAAAAAAACATTCAGTACTTC | CASSPVDRGEKNIQYF
TRBD2 | NA | TRBJ2-1 | TRBV11-2 | TGTGCCAGCAGCTCAGAAGTCCGCGGACTAGCGGGATCTTCCTACAATGAGCAGTTCTTC | CASSSEVRGLAGSSYNEQFF
NA | NA | TRBJ2-7 | TRBV5-1 | TGCGCCAGCAGTTCGGTCGGCCAGGGGCCCTACGAGCAGTACTTC | CASSSVGQGPYEQYF
TRBD1 | NA | TRBJ2-3 | TRBV11-2 | TGTGCCAGCAGCTTAGACTGGCAGGGGGCAAATACGCAGTATTTT | CASSLDWQGANTQYF
TRBD2 | NA | TRBJ2-7 | TRBV7-9 | TGTGCCAGCAGCCCCTCGGCTAGCGGGGCCACAGGAGGCTACGAGCAGTACTTC | CASSPSASGATGGYEQYF
NA | NA | TRBJ1-1 | TRBV19 | TGTGCCAGTACCCCTCAGGGCCTTAACACTGAAGCTTTCTTT | CASTPQGLNTEAFF
TRBD2 | NA | TRBJ2-1 | TRBV6-5 | TGTGCCAGCAGGGTTCGACGGGGGGACCACAATGAGCAGTTCTTC | CASRVRRGDHNEQFF
TRBD2 | NA | TRBJ2-7 | TRBV11-2 | TGTGCCAGCAGCGGGACTAGCGGGAGGAACCTCTACGAGCAGTACTTC | CASSGTSGRNLYEQYF
TRBD1 | NA | TRBJ1-1 | TRBV7-9 | TGTTCCAGCAGCTTAATCGAGCACAGGGGGCGTCTTGACTCGTCTGAAGCTTTCTTT | CSSSLIEHRGRLDSSEAFF